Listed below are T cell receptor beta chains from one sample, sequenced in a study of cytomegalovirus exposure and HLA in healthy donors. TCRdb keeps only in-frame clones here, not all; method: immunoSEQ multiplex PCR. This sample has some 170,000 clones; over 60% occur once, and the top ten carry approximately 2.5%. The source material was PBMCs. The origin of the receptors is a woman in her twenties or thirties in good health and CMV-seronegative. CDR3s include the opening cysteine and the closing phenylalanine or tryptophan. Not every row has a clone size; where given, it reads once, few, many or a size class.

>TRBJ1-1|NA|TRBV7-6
CASSVGQLVTEAFF
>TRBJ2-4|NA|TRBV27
CASSLGLAGGPIEF
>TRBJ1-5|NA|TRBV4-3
CASSHRTATSQPQHF
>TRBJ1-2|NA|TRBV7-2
CASSISGTGDGYTF
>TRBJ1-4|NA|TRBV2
CASSAADTATNEKLFF
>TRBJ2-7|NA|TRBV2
CASRGDATYEQYF
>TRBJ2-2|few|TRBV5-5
CASSYRQGKNTGELFF
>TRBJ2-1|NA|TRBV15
CATSRGYRDSSYNEQFF
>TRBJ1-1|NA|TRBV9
CASSPGDVGTEAFF
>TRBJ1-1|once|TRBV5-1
CASSSGTGGDTEAFF
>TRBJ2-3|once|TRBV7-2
CASSLQGAAGIDTQYF
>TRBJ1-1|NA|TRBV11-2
CASSTTGAYAEAFF
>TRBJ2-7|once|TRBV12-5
CASGLKGHRVHSYEQYF
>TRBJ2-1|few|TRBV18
CASSPPSRGTSAMNEQFF
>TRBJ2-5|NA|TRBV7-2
CASSPRTGETQYF
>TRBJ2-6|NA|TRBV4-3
CASSSLGANVLTF
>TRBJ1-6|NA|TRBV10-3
CAIRSSYNSPLHF
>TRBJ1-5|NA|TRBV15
CATSREEGDSNQPQHF
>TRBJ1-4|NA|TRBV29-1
CSVAAPGQINEKLFF
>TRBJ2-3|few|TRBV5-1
CASSAEVLTDTQYF
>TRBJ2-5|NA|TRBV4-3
CASSHVGPDPGTEPRQTQYF
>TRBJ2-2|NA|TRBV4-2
CASSQERRAGVVGELFF
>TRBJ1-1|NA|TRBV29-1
CSVHRINTEAFF
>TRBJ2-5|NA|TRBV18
CASSPGRGDETQYF
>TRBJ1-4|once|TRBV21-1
CASSKGLYNEKLFF
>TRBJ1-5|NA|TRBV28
CASSPDAPGGNQPQHF
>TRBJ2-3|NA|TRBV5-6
CASSLVADTWDTQYF
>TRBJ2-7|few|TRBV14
CASSPNPAVSYEQYF
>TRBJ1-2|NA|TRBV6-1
CASNEAGRQGYTF
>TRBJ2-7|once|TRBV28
CASSLKGTSGRLAGEQYF
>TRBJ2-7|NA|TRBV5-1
CASKGLAGDEQYF
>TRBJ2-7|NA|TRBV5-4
CASSIPDRDEQYF
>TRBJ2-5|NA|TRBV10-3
CAITQGLGETQYF
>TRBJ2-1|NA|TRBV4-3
CASSSTPGQGNNEQFF
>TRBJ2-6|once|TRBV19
CASSSGLSGANVLTF
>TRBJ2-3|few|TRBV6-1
CASSEAAGGRADTQYF
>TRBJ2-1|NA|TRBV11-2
CASSLVGGGRASNEQFF
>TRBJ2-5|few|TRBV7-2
CASSPRTSGGAHF
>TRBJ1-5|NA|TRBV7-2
CASSLGAGWPQHF
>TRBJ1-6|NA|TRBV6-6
CASRSHFGSPLHF
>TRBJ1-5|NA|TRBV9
CASSVGVGDSNQPQHF
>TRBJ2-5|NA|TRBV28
CASSITSEETQYF
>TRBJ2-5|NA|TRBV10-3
CAISGGKETQYF
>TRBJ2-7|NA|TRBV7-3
CASSFGTTYEQYF
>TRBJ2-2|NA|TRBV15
CATSRDMRVANTGELFF
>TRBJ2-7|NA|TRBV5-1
CASSQYSGVNYEQYF
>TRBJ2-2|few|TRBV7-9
CASEEDTGELFF
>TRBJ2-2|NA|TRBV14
CASSQELRDRTTGELFF
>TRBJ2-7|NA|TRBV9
CASSVVAGDEQYF
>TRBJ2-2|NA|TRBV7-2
CASSLVLADTGELFF
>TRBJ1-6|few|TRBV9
CASSPYRWRGFPSNASPLHF
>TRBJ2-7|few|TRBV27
CASSLSDTAYEQYF
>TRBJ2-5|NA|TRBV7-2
CASSWLQNQETQYF
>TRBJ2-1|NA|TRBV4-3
CASSQAQAGYNEQFF
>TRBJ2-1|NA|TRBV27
CASSLTSGNNEQFF
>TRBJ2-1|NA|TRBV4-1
CASSQVTSALNGEQFF
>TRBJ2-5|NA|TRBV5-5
CASSALDQETQYF
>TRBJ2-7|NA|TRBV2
CASEISQGVGEQYF
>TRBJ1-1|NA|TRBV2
CASSVKRTEAFF